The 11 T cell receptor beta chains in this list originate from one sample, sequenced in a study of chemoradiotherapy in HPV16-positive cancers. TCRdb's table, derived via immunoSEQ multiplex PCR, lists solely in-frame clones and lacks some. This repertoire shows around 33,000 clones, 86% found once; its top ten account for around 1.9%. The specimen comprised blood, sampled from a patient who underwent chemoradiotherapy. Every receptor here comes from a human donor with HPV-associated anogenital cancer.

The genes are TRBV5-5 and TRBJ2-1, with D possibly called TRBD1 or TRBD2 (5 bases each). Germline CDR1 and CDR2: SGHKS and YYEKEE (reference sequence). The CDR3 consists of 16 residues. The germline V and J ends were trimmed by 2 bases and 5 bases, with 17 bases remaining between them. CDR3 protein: CASSFRDAMGDNEQFF. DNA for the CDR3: TGTGCCAGCAGCTTCCGGGACGCCATGGGGGACAATGAGCAGTTCTTC.

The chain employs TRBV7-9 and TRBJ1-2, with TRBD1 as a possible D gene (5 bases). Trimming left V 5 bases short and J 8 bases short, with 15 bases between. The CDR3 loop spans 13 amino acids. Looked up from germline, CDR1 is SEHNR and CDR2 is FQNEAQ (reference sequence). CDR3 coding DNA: TGTGCCAGCAGCGGGACGGCCCTCAGCGGCTACACCTTC. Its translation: CASSGTALSGYTF.

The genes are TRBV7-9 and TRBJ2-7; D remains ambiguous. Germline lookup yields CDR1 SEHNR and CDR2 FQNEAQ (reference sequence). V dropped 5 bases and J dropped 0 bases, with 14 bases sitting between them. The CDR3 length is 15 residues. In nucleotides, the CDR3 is TGTGCCAGCAGCCCCCAGGCGATCCGCTCCTACGAGCAGTACTTC. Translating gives CASSPQAIRSYEQYF.

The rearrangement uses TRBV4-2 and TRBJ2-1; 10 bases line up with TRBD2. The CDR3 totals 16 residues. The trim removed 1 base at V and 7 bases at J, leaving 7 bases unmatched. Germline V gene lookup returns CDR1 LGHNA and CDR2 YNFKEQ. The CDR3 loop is CASSQVQTSGFNEQFF. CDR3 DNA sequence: TGTGCCAGCAGCCAAGTTCAGACTAGCGGGTTTAATGAGCAGTTCTTC.

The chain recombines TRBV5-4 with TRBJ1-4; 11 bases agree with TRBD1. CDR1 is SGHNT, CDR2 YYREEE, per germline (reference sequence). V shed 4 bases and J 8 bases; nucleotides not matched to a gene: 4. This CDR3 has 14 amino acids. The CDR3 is CASSLDRGQEKLFF. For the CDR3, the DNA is TGTGCCAGCAGCCTGGACAGGGGGCAGGAAAAACTGTTTTTT.

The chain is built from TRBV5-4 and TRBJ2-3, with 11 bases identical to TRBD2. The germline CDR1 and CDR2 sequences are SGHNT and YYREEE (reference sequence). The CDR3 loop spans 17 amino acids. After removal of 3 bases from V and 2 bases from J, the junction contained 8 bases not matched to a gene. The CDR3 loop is CASSSRLAGGPTDTQYF. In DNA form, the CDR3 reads TGTGCCAGCAGCTCCCGCCTAGCGGGGGGACCCACAGATACGCAGTATTTT.

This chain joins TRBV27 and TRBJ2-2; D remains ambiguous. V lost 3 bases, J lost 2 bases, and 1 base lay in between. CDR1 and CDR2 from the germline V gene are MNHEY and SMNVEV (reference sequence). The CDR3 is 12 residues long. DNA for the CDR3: TGTGCCAGCAGTTTCAACACCGGGGAGCTGTTTTTT. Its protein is CASSFNTGELFF.

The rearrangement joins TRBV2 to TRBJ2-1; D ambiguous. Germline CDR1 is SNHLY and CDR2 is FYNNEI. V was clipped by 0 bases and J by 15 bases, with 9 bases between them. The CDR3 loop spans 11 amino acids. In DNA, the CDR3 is TGTGCCAGCAGTGAAGCGTCCCCGGGGTTCTTC. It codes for CASSEASPGFF.

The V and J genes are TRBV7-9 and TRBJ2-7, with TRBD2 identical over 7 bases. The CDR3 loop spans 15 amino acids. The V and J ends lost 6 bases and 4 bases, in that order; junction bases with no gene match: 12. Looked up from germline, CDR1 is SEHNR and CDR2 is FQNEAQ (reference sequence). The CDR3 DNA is TGTGCCAGCAGACGTACAGAGCGGGGTGGGTACGAGCAGTACTTC. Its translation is CASRRTERGGYEQYF.

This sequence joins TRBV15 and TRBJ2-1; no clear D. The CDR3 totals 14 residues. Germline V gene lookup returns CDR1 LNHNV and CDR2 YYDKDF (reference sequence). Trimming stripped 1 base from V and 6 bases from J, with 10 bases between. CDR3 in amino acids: CATSRGESVNEQFF. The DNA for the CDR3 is TGTGCCACCAGCAGAGGAGAGTCGGTCAATGAGCAGTTCTTC.

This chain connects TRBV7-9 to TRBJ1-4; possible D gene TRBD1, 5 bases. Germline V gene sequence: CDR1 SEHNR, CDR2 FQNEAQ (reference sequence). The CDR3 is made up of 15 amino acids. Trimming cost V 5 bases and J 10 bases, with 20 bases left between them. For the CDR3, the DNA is TGTGCCAGCAGCGACAAACGGGACCCCTGGGGAAAACTGTTTTTT. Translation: CASSDKRDPWGKLFF.